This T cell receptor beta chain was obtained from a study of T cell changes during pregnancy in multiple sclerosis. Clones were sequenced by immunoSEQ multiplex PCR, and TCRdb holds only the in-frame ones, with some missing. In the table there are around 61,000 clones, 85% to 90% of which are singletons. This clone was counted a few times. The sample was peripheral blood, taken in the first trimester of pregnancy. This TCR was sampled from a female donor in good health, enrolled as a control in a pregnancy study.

CDR3 sequence (DNA): TGTGCCAGCAGCTTTCATCAGGGCTGGGACTATGGCTACACCTTC. It specifies CASSFHQGWDYGYTF. The chain combines TRBV27 with TRBJ1-2; D is perhaps TRBD1 (5 bases). The CDR3 consists of 15 residues. CDR1 MNHEY and CDR2 SMNVEV come from the germline V gene (reference sequence). Trimming took off 6 bases at V and 3 bases at J, with 17 bases between the two ends.